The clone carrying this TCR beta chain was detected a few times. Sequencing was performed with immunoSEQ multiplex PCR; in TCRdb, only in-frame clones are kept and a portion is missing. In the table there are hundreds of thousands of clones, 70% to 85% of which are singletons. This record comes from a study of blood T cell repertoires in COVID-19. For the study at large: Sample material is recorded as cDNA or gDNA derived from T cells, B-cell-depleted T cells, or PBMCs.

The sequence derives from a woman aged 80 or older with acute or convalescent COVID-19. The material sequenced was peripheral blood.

CDR3 in DNA: TGTGCCACCAGCAGAGATGTCCAGGGAAGAAACACCATATATTTT. It yields the protein CATSRDVQGRNTIYF. J is TRBJ1-3 and V is TRBV15; D is perhaps TRBD1 (5 bases). V was cut by 0 bases and J by 5 bases, with 11 bases left in between. CDR3 length: 15 amino acids. Germline assignment: CDR1 LNHNV and CDR2 YYDKDF (reference sequence).